The rows below give T cell receptor beta chains drawn from one sample of a study of blood T cell repertoires in COVID-19. The table came from immunoSEQ multiplex PCR; TCRdb's copy has only in-frame clones and leaves some out. The sample has 450,000 to 600,000 clones, about nine tenths seen once. The specimen sequenced was PBMCs or T cells enriched from blood (not recorded which). The source is a woman aged 18-29 years who had recovered from COVID-19. Both conserved end residues are part of each CDR3. D genes are given only for firm matches. Rows give clone size only sometimes, using once, few, many, or a class for an expanded clone.

J gene | clone size | D gene | V gene | CDR3 DNA | CDR3 protein
TRBJ1-2 | . | . | TRBV7-8 | TGTGCCAGCAGCCCCCTACGGGGGACGGGCGACACCTTC | CASSPLRGTGDTF
TRBJ2-1 | . | TRBD2 | TRBV5-1 | TGCGCCAGCAGCTTTAGCGGGGGGGCACCCGGTGAGCAGTTCTTC | CASSFSGGAPGEQFF
TRBJ1-6 | . | . | TRBV11-2 | TGTGCCAGCAGCTTAGGGAGGGCGGAACCCCTCCACTTT | CASSLGRAEPLHF
TRBJ1-3 | . | . | TRBV5-1 | TGCGCCAGCAGCTTGGTAGCAGGGTACTCTGGAAACACCATATATTTT | CASSLVAGYSGNTIYF
TRBJ1-1 | . | TRBD1 | TRBV7-9 | TGTGCCAGCAGCTCAGGGACAGGGGGGATGAACACTGAAGCTTTCTTT | CASSSGTGGMNTEAFF
TRBJ1-4 | . | . | TRBV28 | TGTGCCAGCAGATTCGCGGGGACTAATGAAAAACTGTTTTTT | CASRFAGTNEKLFF
TRBJ1-1 | . | . | TRBV27 | TGTGCCAGCCGTCCCCTCCCGGGTGGAACTGAAGCTTTCTTT | CASRPLPGGTEAFF
TRBJ2-1 | . | TRBD1 | TRBV27 | TGTGCCAGCAGTATGCGGACAGGGGGGTCAGATGAGCAGTTCTTC | CASSMRTGGSDEQFF
TRBJ1-2 | . | . | TRBV4-1 | TGCGCCAGCAGCCAACCAGGAGGGGACTATGGCTACACCTTC | CASSQPGGDYGYTF
TRBJ1-2 | . | . | TRBV2 | TGTGCCAGCAGTGCTGGGGAGGGTCGCGGCTACACCTTC | CASSAGEGRGYTF
TRBJ1-5 | few | . | TRBV2 | TGTGCCAGCAACCCAGGGCCGAATAGCAATCAGCCCCAGCATTTT | CASNPGPNSNQPQHF